This T cell receptor (beta chain) was profiled in a study of blood T cells in healthy people across ages. A sample-barcoded 5' primer and a J-beta primer mix were used in a second PCR of about 7 to 12 cycles. Each of the cDNA molecules was tagged by a template-switch adaptor with 12 random nucleotides. TCRdb recomputed calls from the 5' RACE reads with MiXCR, one row per CDR3 protein. Of under 2 million distinct CDR3 sequences listed, around 35% are singletons. Study findings and constraints: Total diversity from one million sequenced T cells was likely underestimated.

There are many counts of this clonotype. Its cognate antigen is unknown. Sample: blood. This receptor was obtained from a woman in her 30s in good health.

CDR3 DNA: TGCAGCGTTGATAGGACAGCCGAGGGCTATGGCTACACCTTC. Its translation: CSVDRTAEGYGYTF. The J gene is TRBJ1-2, the V gene TRBV29-1, with D possibly being TRBD1 (6 bases). This CDR3 has 14 amino acids. In germline, CDR1 is SQVTM, CDR2 ANQGSEA. V was clipped by 3 bases and J by 4 bases, with 15 bases between them.